In this sample, the clone carrying this TCR beta chain turned up a few times. As yet, its antigen is unknown. These data belong to a study of shared clonotypes between healthy human individuals. Study at large: Donors had three CD4 naive, three CD4 memory, two CD8 naive and one CD8 memory plate apiece.

Deletions cut 8 bases from V and 11 bases from J, with 21 bases between. CDR1 and CDR2 from the germline V gene are SQVTM and ANQGSEA. The CDR3 loop spans 12 amino acids. CD45RO-negative, CCR7-positively selected cells formed the naive CD8 fraction, excluding terminally differentiated effector memory CD45RA+ cells. Under the authors' procedure: Junction-only immunoSEQ sequences carried no quality scores, so filtering differed. Profiled with immunoSEQ multiplex PCR; TCRdb holds only in-frame clones, not every one. V and J calls plus clone size are reproduced from that table; the DNA served to infer D and trimming. The repertoire has over 2,000,000 clones, 90% to 95% of them found once; the top ten carry less than 2%. General study findings and limits: Generation probability values for non-shared clonotypes were lower than those for clonotypes shared by all four donors.

The V and J genes are TRBV29-1 and TRBJ1-1, with a possible D match to TRBD1 (6 bases). This receptor was identified in a man younger than 35 in good health. Some clones in this sample may be carry-over from other donors' samples. The specimen sequenced was naive CD8+ T cells from PBMCs. The CDR3 loop is CSSTTGRSGAFF. The CDR3, as DNA: TGCAGCTCTACCACAGGGAGGAGTGGGGCTTTCTTT.